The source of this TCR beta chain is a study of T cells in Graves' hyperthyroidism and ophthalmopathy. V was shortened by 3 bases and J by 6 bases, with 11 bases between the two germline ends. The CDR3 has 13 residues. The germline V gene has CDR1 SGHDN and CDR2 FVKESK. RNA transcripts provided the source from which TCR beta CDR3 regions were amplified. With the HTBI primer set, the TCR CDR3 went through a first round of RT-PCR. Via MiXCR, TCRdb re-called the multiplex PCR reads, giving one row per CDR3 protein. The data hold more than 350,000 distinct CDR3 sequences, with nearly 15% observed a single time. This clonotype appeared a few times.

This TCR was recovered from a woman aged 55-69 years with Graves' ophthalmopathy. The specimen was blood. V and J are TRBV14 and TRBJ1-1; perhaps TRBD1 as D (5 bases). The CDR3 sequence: CASSHGARAEAFF. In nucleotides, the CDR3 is TGTGCCAGCAGCCACGGGGCTCGGGCTGAAGCTTTCTTT. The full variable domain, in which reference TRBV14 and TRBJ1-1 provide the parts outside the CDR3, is EAGVTQFPSHSVIEKGQTVTLRCDPISGHDNLYWYRRVMGKEIKFLLHFVKESKQDESGMPNNRFLAERTGGTYSTLKVQPAELEDSGVYFCASSHGARAEAFFGQGTRLTVV.